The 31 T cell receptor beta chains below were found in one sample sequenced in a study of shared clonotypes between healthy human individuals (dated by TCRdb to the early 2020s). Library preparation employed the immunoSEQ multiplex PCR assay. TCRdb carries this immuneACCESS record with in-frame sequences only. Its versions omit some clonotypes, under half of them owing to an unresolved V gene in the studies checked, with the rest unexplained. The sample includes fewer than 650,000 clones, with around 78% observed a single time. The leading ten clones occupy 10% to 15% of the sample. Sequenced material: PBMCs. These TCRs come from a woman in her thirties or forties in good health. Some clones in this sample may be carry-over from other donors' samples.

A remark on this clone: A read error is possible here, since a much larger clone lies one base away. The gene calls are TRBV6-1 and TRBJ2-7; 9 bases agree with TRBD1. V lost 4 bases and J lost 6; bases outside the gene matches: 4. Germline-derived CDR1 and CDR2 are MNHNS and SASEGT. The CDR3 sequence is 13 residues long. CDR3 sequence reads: CASSARDRVEQYF. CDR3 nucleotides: TGTGCCAGCAGTGCCCGGGACAGGGTCGAGCAGTACTTC.

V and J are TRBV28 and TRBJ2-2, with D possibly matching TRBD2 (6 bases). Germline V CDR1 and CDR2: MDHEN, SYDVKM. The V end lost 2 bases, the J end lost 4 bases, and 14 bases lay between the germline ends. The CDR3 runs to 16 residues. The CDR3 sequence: CASSLSIGGTTGELFF. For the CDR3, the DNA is TGTGCCAGCAGTTTAAGCATCGGCGGGACCACCGGGGAGCTGTTTTTT. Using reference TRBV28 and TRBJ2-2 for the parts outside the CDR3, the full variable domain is DVKVTQSSRYLVKRTGEKVFLECVQDMDHENMFWYRQDPGLGLRLIYFSYDVKMKEKGDIPEGYSVSREKKERFSLILESASTNQTSMYLCASSLSIGGTTGELFFGEGSRLTVL.

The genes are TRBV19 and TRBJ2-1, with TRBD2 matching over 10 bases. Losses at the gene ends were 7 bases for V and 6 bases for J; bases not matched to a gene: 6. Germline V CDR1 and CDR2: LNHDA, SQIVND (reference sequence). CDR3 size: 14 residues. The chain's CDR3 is CASKKREGRNEQFF. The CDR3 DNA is TGTGCCAGTAAAAAGCGGGAGGGCCGCAATGAGCAGTTCTTC.

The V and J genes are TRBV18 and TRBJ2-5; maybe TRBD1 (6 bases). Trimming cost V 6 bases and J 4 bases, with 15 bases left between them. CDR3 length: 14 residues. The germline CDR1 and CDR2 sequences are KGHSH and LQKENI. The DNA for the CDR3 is TGTGCCAGCTCCGAGACACCAGGGGTAGAGACCCAGTACTTC. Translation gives CASSETPGVETQYF.

CDR3 nucleotides: TGCGCCAGCAGCTTGAGACCCGGCACTAGCGGGAGGGATTACGAGCAGTACTTC. Translation gives CASSLRPGTSGRDYEQYF. The rearrangement links TRBV5-1 to TRBJ2-7, with 13 bases identical to TRBD2. With 1 base clipped from V and 4 bases from J, the junction kept 11 bases outside the gene matches. The CDR3 spans 18 residues. Germline-derived CDR1 and CDR2 are SGHRS and YFSETQ.

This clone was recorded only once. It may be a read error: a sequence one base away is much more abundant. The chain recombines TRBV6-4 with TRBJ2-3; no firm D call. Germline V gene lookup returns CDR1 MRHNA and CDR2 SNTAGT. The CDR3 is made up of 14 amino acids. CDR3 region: CASSDGGSADTRYF. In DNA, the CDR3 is TGTGCCAGCAGTGACGGCGGTTCGGCAGATACGCGGTATTTT.

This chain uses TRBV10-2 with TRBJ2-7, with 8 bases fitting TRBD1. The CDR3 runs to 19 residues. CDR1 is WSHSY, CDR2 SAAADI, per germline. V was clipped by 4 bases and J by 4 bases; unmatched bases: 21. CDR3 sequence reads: CASSGAGQGSPLVLYEQYF. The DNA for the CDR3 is TGCGCCAGCAGTGGAGCTGGACAGGGCTCTCCCCTCGTCCTTTACGAGCAGTACTTC.

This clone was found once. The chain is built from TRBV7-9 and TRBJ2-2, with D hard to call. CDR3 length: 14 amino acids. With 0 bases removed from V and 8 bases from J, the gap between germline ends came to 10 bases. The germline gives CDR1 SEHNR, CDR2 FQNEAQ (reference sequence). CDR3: CASSLASLGGELFF. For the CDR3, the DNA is TGTGCCAGCAGCTTAGCCTCGTTGGGAGGGGAGCTGTTTTTT.

As DNA, the CDR3 is TGTGCCAGCAGGGGGGGTTCCAACTATGGCTACACCTTC. It codes for CASRGGSNYGYTF. The chain links TRBV6-4 to TRBJ1-2; a possible D gene is TRBD1 (5 bases). V was cut by 6 bases and J by 2 bases, with 10 bases left in between. Germline lookup yields CDR1 MRHNA and CDR2 SNTAGT. The CDR3 consists of 13 residues.

Here the CDR3 reads CASSLSLAGDDNEQFF. For the CDR3, the DNA is TGTGCCAGCAGCTTAAGTCTAGCGGGAGACGACAATGAGCAGTTCTTC. This chain uses TRBV27 with TRBJ2-1; 10 bases are a match to TRBD2. CDR1 is MNHEY and CDR2 is SMNVEV in the germline V gene (reference sequence). Germline trimming cut 6 bases from V and 5 bases from J; bases unmatched to any gene: 10. The CDR3 has 16 amino acids.

The CDR3 loop is CASSPTGADTQYF. The DNA for the CDR3 is TGTGCCAGCAGCCCAACAGGGGCAGATACGCAGTATTTT. The chain joins TRBV7-3 to TRBJ2-3, with 7 bases matching TRBD1. Per the germline V gene, CDR1 is SGHTA and CDR2 is FQGTGA. V trimming: 5 bases; J trimming: 4 bases; junction bases outside the gene matches: 3. This CDR3 contains 13 residues. The whole variable domain, remainder taken from reference TRBV7-3 and TRBJ2-3, is GAGVSQTPSNKVTEKGKYVELRCDPISGHTALYWYRQSLGQGPEFLIYFQGTGAADDSGLPNDRFFAVRPEGSVSTLKIQRTERGDSAVYLCASSPTGADTQYFGPGTRLTVL.

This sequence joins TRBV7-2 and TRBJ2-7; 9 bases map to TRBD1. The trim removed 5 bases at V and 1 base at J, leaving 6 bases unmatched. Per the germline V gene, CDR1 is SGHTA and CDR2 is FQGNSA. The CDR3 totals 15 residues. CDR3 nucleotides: TGTGCCAGCAGCCGTCGGACAGGGGAATCCTACGAGCAGTACTTC. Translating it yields CASSRRTGESYEQYF.

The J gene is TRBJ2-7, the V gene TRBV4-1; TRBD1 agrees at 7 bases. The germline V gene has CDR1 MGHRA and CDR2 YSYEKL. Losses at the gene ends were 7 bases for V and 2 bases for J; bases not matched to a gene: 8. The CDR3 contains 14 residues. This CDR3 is CASKSSGGAYEQYF. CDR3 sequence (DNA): TGCGCCAGCAAATCCTCAGGGGGAGCCTACGAGCAGTACTTC.

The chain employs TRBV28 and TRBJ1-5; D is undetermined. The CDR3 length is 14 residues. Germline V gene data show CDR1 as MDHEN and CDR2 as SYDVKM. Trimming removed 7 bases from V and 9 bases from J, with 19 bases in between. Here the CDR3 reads CASIPSGPQAPQHF. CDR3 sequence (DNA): TGTGCCAGCATCCCGAGCGGTCCCCAGGCGCCCCAGCATTTT.

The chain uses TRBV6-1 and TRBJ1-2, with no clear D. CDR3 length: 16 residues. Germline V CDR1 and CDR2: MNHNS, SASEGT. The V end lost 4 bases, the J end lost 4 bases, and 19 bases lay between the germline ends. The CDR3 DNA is TGTGCCAGCAGTGCGCGACCTATGCGAAAGACCTATGGCTACACCTTC. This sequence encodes CASSARPMRKTYGYTF.

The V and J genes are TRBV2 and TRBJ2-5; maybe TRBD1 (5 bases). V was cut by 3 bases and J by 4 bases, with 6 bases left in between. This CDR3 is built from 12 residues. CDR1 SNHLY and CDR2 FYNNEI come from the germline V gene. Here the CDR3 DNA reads TGTGCCAGCAGTGACAGGGCAGAGACCCAGTACTTC. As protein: CASSDRAETQYF.

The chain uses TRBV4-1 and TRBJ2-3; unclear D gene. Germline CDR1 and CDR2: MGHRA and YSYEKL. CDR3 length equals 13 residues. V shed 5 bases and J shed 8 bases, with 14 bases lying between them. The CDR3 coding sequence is TGCGCCAGCAGCACAGACGGTACCGTTACGCAGTATTTT. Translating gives CASSTDGTVTQYF.

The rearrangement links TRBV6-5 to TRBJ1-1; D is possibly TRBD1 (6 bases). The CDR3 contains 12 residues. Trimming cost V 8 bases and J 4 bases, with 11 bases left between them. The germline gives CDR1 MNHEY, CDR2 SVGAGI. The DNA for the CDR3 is TGTGCCAGCTCGAGGGGGGGCACTGAAGCTTTCTTT. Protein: CASSRGGTEAFF.

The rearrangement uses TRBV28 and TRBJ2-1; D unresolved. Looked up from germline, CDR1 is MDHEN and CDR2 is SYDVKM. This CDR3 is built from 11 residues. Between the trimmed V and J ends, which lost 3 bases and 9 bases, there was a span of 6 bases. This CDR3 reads CASSLAVEQFF. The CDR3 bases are TGTGCCAGCAGTTTGGCGGTTGAGCAGTTCTTC. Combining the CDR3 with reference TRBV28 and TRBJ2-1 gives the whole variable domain DVKVTQSSRYLVKRTGEKVFLECVQDMDHENMFWYRQDPGLGLRLIYFSYDVKMKEKGDIPEGYSVSREKKERFSLILESASTNQTSMYLCASSLAVEQFFGPGTRLTVL.

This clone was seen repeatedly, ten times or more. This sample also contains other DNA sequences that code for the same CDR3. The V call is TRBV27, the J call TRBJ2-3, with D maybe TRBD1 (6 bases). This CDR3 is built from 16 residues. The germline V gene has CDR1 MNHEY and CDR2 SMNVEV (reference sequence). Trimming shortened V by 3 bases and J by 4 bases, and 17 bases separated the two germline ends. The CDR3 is CASSFSLDRRPDTQYF. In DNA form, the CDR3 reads TGTGCCAGCAGTTTTTCCCTAGACAGGAGACCAGATACGCAGTATTTT.

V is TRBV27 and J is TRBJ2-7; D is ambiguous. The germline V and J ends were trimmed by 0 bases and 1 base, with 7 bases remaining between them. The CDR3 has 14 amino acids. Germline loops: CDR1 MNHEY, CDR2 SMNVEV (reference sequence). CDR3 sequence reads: CASSLSGYSYEQYF. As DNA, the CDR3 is TGTGCCAGCAGTTTATCCGGTTATTCCTACGAGCAGTACTTC.

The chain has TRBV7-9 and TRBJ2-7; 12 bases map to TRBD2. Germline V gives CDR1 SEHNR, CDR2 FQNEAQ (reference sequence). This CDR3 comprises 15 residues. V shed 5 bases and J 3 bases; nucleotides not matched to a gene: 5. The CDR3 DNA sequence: TGTGCCAGCAGCCCCATGACTAGCGGGAGCTACGAGCAGTACTTC. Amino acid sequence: CASSPMTSGSYEQYF.

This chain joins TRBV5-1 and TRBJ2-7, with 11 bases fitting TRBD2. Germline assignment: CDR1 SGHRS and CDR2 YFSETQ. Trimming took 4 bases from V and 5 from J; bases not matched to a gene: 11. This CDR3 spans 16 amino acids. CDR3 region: CASSPGGTSGGHEQYF. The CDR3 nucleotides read TGCGCCAGCAGCCCTGGGGGGACTAGCGGCGGGCACGAGCAGTACTTC.

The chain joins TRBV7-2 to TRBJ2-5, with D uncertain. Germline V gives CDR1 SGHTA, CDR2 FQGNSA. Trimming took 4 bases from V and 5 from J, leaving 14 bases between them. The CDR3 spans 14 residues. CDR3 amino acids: CASSSPGAWETQYF. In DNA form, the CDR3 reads TGTGCCAGCAGCTCCCCCGGCGCCTGGGAGACCCAGTACTTC.

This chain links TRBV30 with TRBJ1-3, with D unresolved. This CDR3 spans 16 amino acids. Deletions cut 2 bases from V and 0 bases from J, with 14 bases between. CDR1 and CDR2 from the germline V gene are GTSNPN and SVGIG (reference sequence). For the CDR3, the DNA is TGTGCCTGGAGTCACATAAGTGGATACTCTGGAAACACCATATATTTT. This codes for CAWSHISGYSGNTIYF.

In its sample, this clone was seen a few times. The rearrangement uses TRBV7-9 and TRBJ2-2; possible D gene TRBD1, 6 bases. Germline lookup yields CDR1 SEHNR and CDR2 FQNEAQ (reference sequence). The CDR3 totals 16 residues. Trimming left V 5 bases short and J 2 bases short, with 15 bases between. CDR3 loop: CASSLDSDLNTGELFF. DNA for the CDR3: TGTGCCAGCAGCCTGGACAGCGACCTTAACACCGGGGAGCTGTTTTTT.

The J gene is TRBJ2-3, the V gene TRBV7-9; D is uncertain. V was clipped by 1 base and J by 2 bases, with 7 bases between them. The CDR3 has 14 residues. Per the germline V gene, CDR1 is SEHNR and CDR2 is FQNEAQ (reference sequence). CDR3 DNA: TGTGCCAGCAGCTTAGATGGGGTCACAGATACGCAGTATTTT. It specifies CASSLDGVTDTQYF.

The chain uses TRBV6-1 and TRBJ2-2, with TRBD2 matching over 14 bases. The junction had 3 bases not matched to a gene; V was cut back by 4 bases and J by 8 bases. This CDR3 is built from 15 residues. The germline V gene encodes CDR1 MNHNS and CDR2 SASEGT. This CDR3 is CASSGGTSGSGELFF. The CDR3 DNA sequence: TGTGCCAGCAGTGGCGGGACTAGCGGGAGTGGGGAGCTGTTTTTT.

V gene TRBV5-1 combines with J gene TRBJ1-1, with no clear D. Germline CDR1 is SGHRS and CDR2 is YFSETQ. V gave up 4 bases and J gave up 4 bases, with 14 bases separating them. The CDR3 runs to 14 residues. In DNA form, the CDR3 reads TGCGCCAGCAGCATTACGGGAGCTGCCACTGAAGCTTTCTTT. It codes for CASSITGAATEAFF.

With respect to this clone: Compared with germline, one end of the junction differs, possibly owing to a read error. The CDR3 loop is CASSQDIEDIRRF. CDR3 DNA sequence: TGTGCCAGCAGCCAAGATATCGAGGACATCCGCCGCTTC. The chain is built from TRBV14 and TRBJ2-7; perhaps TRBD1 as D (5 bases). Germline CDR1 is SGHDN and CDR2 is FVKESK. The CDR3 is made up of 13 amino acids.

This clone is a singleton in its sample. CDR3 residues: CASSFRTSGSQNEQFF. CDR3 bases: TGTGCCAGCAGCTTCAGGACTAGCGGGAGTCAAAATGAGCAGTTCTTC. The J gene is TRBJ2-1, the V gene TRBV7-3; 13 bases map to TRBD2. Germline V gives CDR1 SGHTA, CDR2 FQGTGA. This CDR3 comprises 16 residues. V lost 3 bases, J lost 7 bases, and 6 bases stayed unmatched.